This T cell receptor beta chain was captured in a study of cytomegalovirus exposure and HLA in healthy donors. Notes on the study in general: There were reportedly fewer N-insertions in an Asian-associated ancestry cluster than the approximately 670-donor mean, in a later analysis.

Concerning this clone itself: Its antigen is still unknown.

The PCR made use of 60 Vbeta and 13 Jbeta primers. Here immunoSEQ multiplex PCR was the method, and the copy in TCRdb shows in-frame clones only, minus some. Among approximately 180,000 clones, about 80% were seen once, and the ten largest hold under 8%. Sample: PBMCs. This TCR derives from a man aged 35 to 55 in good health and CMV-seropositive.

The CDR3, as DNA: TGTGCTTCTTCTGGGACAGGGGGAGAACAGCCCCAGCATTTT. Its translation is CASSGTGGEQPQHF. This rearrangement joins TRBV19 to TRBJ1-5; 11 bases map to TRBD1. CDR1 is LNHDA and CDR2 is SQIVND in the germline V gene (reference sequence). The CDR3 is 14 residues long.